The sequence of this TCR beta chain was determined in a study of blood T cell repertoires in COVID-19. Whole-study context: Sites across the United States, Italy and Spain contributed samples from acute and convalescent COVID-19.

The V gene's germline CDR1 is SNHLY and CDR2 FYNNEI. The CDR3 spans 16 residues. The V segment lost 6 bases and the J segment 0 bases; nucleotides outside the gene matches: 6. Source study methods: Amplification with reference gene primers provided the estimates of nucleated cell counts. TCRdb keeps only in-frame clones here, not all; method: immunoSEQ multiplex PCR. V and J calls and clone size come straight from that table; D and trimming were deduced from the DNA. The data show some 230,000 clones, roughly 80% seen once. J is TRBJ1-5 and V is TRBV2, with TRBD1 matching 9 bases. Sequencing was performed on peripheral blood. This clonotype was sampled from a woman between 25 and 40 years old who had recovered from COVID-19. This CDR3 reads CASSPGTGYSNQPQHF. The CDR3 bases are TGTGCCAGCAGCCCCGGGACAGGGTATAGCAATCAGCCCCAGCATTTT.